The 3 T cell receptor beta chains below were found in one sample sequenced in a study of technical replicates of blood from several donors. Generated by immunoSEQ multiplex PCR, the TCRdb table keeps only in-frame clones and is missing some. The sample holds some 83,000 clones; around 90% are singletons and the top ten take around 0.24%. Sequenced: T cells isolated from PBMCs. These receptors originate from a human donor in good health.

This clone appeared once. CDR3: CASSQIGLAGGNTGELFF. In DNA, the CDR3 is TGTGCCAGCAGCCAAATAGGGCTAGCGGGGGGAAACACCGGGGAGCTGTTTTTT. V and J are TRBV4-2 and TRBJ2-2; TRBD2 agrees at 11 bases. CDR3 length: 18 amino acids. J gave up 2 bases and V 2 bases, and 7 bases lay outside the gene matches. Germline V gene lookup returns CDR1 LGHNA and CDR2 YNFKEQ.

The J gene is TRBJ1-2, the V gene TRBV12-5, with 10 bases fitting TRBD1. The CDR3 covers 14 residues. J gave up 11 bases and V 5 bases, and 11 bases lay outside the gene matches. Germline CDR1 reads LGHNT; CDR2 reads FRNRAP. CDR3 loop: CASGQPNSDRGYTF. The CDR3 DNA reads TGTGCTAGTGGTCAACCGAACTCGGACAGGGGGTACACCTTC.

The chain links TRBV6-4 to TRBJ2-3; the match to TRBD2 covers 7 bases. V lost 11 bases and J lost 3; bases outside the gene matches: 11. Germline V CDR1 and CDR2: MRHNA, SNTAGT. There are 14 residues in the CDR3. CDR3 DNA sequence: TGTGCCTCCCCCCGGCGGGAGAAGACAGATACGCAGTATTTT. Encoded protein: CASPRREKTDTQYF.